The 4 T cell receptor beta chains listed next were all sequenced from one sample in a study of cytomegalovirus exposure and HLA in healthy donors. Both 60 Vbeta primers and 13 Jbeta primers went into the PCR. TCRdb's copy holds only in-frame clones and misses some; the assay was immunoSEQ multiplex PCR. The sample lists around 170,000 clones, roughly 85% occurring once. Sequencing was done on a sample of PBMCs. The receptors derive from a woman in her thirties or forties in good health and CMV-seronegative.

This sequence joins TRBV9 and TRBJ2-3; 11 nucleotides line up with TRBD2. CDR1 is SGDLS, CDR2 YYNGEE, per germline. CDR3 length: 16 amino acids. Trimming took 2 bases from V and 5 from J; bases not matched to a gene: 7. As DNA, the CDR3 is TGTGCCAGCAGCGTCCGAGGGACTAGCGGCGTAGATACGCAGTATTTT. This translates into CASSVRGTSGVDTQYF.

The chain carries TRBV5-1 and TRBJ1-2; no definite D call. The CDR3 contains 13 residues. The V and J ends lost 5 bases and 4 bases respectively, with 12 bases between them. Germline CDR1 and CDR2: SGHRS and YFSETQ. CDR3 sequence (DNA): TGCGCCAGCAGTGACGGGGTAGGCTATGGCTACACCTTC. It yields the protein CASSDGVGYGYTF. Filled out from reference TRBV5-1 and TRBJ1-2, the complete variable domain reads KAGVTQTPRYLIKTRGQQVTLSCSPISGHRSVSWYQQTPGQGLQFLFEYFSETQRNKGNFPGRFSGRQFSNSRSEMNVSTLELGDSALYLCASSDGVGYGYTFGSGTRLTVV.

This clone showed up just a few times. The chain couples TRBV6-6 to TRBJ2-7; 10 bases fit TRBD1. From germline, CDR1 is MNHNY and CDR2 SVGAGI (reference sequence). J lost 3 bases, V lost 5 bases, and 4 bases had no gene match. The CDR3 length is 14 residues. The CDR3 nucleotides read TGTGCCAGCAGTCCGGGACAGGGGATCTACGAGCAGTACTTC. It encodes CASSPGQGIYEQYF.

The chain joins TRBV19 to TRBJ1-5; D is ambiguous. This CDR3 has 15 amino acids. The germline CDR1 and CDR2 sequences are LNHDA and SQIVND (reference sequence). V was trimmed by 7 bases and J by 0 bases, leaving 13 bases between them. CDR3 region: CASTTTKNSNQPQHF. CDR3 in DNA: TGTGCCAGTACTACGACAAAAAATAGCAATCAGCCCCAGCATTTT.